This T cell receptor beta chain was profiled in a study of Graves' ophthalmopathy and Graves' hyperthyroidism. The CDR3 contains 14 residues. The ends were cut back, 0 bases at V and 0 bases at J, with 5 bases in the middle. CDR1 is SGHAT, CDR2 FQNNGV, per germline. RNA transcripts provided the template for amplifying TCR beta CDR3 regions. HTBI primers primed a first-round RT-PCR, and a second-round multiplex PCR followed. TCRdb used MiXCR to reprocess the multiplex PCR reads, holding one entry per CDR3 protein. This table holds over a million distinct CDR3 sequences, approximately 35% found once. Ten or more counts support this clonotype.

This chain uses TRBV11-2 with TRBJ1-1; no firm D call. The sequencing sample was made of peripheral blood or thyroid tissue (not recorded which). This clonotype was sampled from an adult man with Graves' hyperthyroidism. CDR3 in amino acids: CASSLDPMNTEAFF. CDR3 coding DNA: TGTGCCAGCAGCTTAGATCCGATGAACACTGAAGCTTTCTTT.